These T cell receptor beta chains were read from a single sample in a study of CD8+ T cells in alopecia areata. The data were produced by immunoSEQ multiplex PCR, yet TCRdb's version contains in-frame clones alone and is incomplete. Of 210,000 or so clones in the sample, approximately 67% are singletons; the top ten hold around 1.2%. Sequenced here: CD4+ T cells sorted from blood, sampled around week 42, from a patient treated with tofacitinib. The source is a human donor with alopecia areata. Each CDR3 is given with its conserved first and last residue. D genes are given only for firm matches. The size of a clone is reported for some rows only, either as once, few or many, or as a class for expanded clones.

V: TRBV7-2
J: TRBJ2-1
D: TRBD2
size: once
CDR3: CASSRGTKSEQFF
DNA: TGTGCCAGCAGCCGAGGGACTAAGAGCGAGCAGTTCTTC

V: TRBV6-5
J: TRBJ2-3
D: NA
size: NA
CDR3: CASSLASKGDTQYF
DNA: TGTGCCAGCAGTCTGGCTAGCAAGGGGGATACGCAGTATTTT

V: TRBV4-1
J: TRBJ2-5
D: NA
size: NA
CDR3: CASSQDRGRWEEETQYF
DNA: TGCGCCAGCAGCCAAGATAGAGGGCGGTGGGAGGAAGAGACCCAGTACTTC

V: TRBV5-1
J: TRBJ1-1
D: TRBD1
size: NA
CDR3: CASSLGQNKEAFF
DNA: TGCGCCAGCAGCCTGGGACAGAACAAGGAAGCTTTCTTT

V: TRBV6-5
J: TRBJ2-3
D: NA
size: NA
CDR3: CASSYMAGADTQYF
DNA: TGTGCCAGCAGTTACATGGCGGGGGCGGATACGCAGTATTTT

V: TRBV29-1
J: TRBJ2-7
D: NA
size: once
CDR3: CSVKEGAYEQYF
DNA: TGCAGCGTTAAGGAGGGGGCCTACGAGCAGTACTTC

V: TRBV7-2
J: TRBJ2-3
D: NA
size: NA
CDR3: CASSFEVTDTQYF
DNA: TGTGCCAGCAGCTTCGAGGTCACAGATACGCAGTATTTT

V: TRBV4-3
J: TRBJ1-2
D: NA
size: NA
CDR3: CASSQDYGRAGSNYGYTF
DNA: TGCGCCAGCAGCCAAGATTATGGTCGCGCGGGTTCTAACTATGGCTACACCTTC

V: TRBV19
J: TRBJ1-6
D: NA
size: NA
CDR3: CASSILGTRNSPLHF
DNA: TGTGCCAGTAGTATTCTTGGGACGAGGAATTCACCCCTCCACTTT

V: TRBV25-1
J: TRBJ1-2
D: NA
size: NA
CDR3: CASSYTGNGYTF
DNA: TGTGCCAGCAGCTATACAGGGAATGGCTACACCTTC

V: TRBV12-5
J: TRBJ2-1
D: NA
size: few
CDR3: CASGPVVRGYEQFF
DNA: TGTGCTAGTGGTCCGGTTGTAAGGGGGTATGAGCAGTTCTTC

V: TRBV5-1
J: TRBJ1-1
D: NA
size: NA
CDR3: CASSEDNRVNTEAFF
DNA: TGCGCCAGCAGCGAAGACAACAGGGTGAACACTGAAGCTTTCTTT

V: TRBV5-6
J: TRBJ1-1
D: NA
size: NA
CDR3: CASSFPQGVAEAFF
DNA: TGTGCCAGCAGCTTTCCCCAGGGAGTGGCTGAAGCTTTCTTT

V: TRBV27
J: TRBJ1-5
D: NA
size: NA
CDR3: CASSFHLIPGRYKTQHF
DNA: TGTGCCAGCAGTTTCCATTTAATACCGGGACGGTACAAGACCCAGCATTTT

V: TRBV4-1
J: TRBJ2-3
D: NA
size: NA
CDR3: CASSPVGFTDTQYF
DNA: TGCGCCAGCAGCCCCGTGGGTTTCACAGATACGCAGTATTTT

V: TRBV7-2
J: TRBJ1-2
D: NA
size: few
CDR3: CASSLNARGSGNGYTF
DNA: TGTGCCAGCAGCTTAAATGCGAGGGGGTCCGGGAATGGCTACACCTTC

V: TRBV11-2
J: TRBJ2-6
D: NA
size: NA
CDR3: CASSLDRGPLFSSGANVLTF
DNA: TGTGCCAGCAGCTTAGACCGGGGGCCCCTTTTCAGCTCTGGGGCCAACGTCCTGACTTTC

V: TRBV19
J: TRBJ2-2
D: TRBD2
size: few
CDR3: CASTGLAVTGELFF
DNA: TGTGCCAGTACTGGACTAGCGGTTACCGGGGAGCTGTTTTTT

V: TRBV29-1
J: TRBJ2-5
D: NA
size: NA
CDR3: CSVEPTQETQYF
DNA: TGCAGCGTTGAACCCACCCAGGAGACCCAGTACTTC

V: TRBV2
J: TRBJ2-1
D: NA
size: NA
CDR3: CATQPGRKNEQFF
DNA: TGTGCCACCCAACCGGGAAGGAAAAATGAGCAGTTCTTC

V: TRBV29-1
J: TRBJ2-7
D: TRBD2
size: NA
CDR3: CSVGWGGTNYEQYF
DNA: TGCAGCGTTGGGTGGGGGGGAACGAACTACGAGCAGTACTTC

V: TRBV29-1
J: TRBJ2-3
D: TRBD2
size: NA
CDR3: CSGAGEYTDTQYF
DNA: TGCAGCGGAGCGGGGGAGTACACAGATACGCAGTATTTT

V: TRBV29-1
J: TRBJ1-2
D: NA
size: once
CDR3: CSVGKDGVYGYTF
DNA: TGCAGCGTTGGAAAGGACGGGGTATATGGCTACACCTTC

V: TRBV14
J: TRBJ1-1
D: NA
size: few
CDR3: CASSPITEAFF
DNA: TGTGCCAGCAGCCCGATCACCGAAGCTTTCTTT

V: TRBV21-1
J: TRBJ2-2
D: NA
size: few
CDR3: CASRGNTGELFF
DNA: TGTGCCAGCCGGGGGAACACCGGGGAGCTGTTTTTT

V: TRBV7-2
J: TRBJ2-2
D: NA
size: NA
CDR3: CATRAFGTSTGELFF
DNA: TGTGCCACCAGGGCGTTTGGAACTTCCACCGGGGAGCTGTTTTTT

V: TRBV29-1
J: TRBJ2-7
D: TRBD1
size: NA
CDR3: CSVIEDRRTYEQYF
DNA: TGCAGCGTGATTGAGGACAGGCGGACCTACGAGCAGTACTTC

V: TRBV5-1
J: TRBJ2-1
D: NA
size: few
CDR3: CASSLEGRDNEQFF
DNA: TGCGCCAGCAGCTTAGAGGGCAGGGACAATGAGCAGTTCTTC

V: TRBV29-1
J: TRBJ1-5
D: NA
size: NA
CDR3: CSVGAGGSNQPQHF
DNA: TGCAGCGTTGGGGCCGGGGGTAGCAATCAGCCCCAGCATTTT

V: TRBV11-2
J: TRBJ2-7
D: TRBD2
size: NA
CDR3: CASSLFREGNYEQYF
DNA: TGTGCCAGCAGCTTATTCAGGGAGGGTAACTACGAGCAGTACTTC

V: TRBV4-3
J: TRBJ2-7
D: NA
size: few
CDR3: CASSPQAYYEQYF
DNA: TGCGCCAGCAGCCCACAGGCATACTACGAGCAGTACTTC

V: TRBV30
J: TRBJ2-6
D: NA
size: NA
CDR3: CAWGASGANVLTF
DNA: TGTGCCTGGGGGGCATCTGGGGCCAACGTCCTGACTTTC

V: TRBV10-3
J: TRBJ2-2
D: NA
size: NA
CDR3: CAISTGTTNTGELFF
DNA: TGTGCCATCAGTACCGGGACAACGAACACCGGGGAGCTGTTTTTT

V: TRBV29-1
J: TRBJ1-2
D: NA
size: once
CDR3: CSVGGANYGYTF
DNA: TGCAGCGTCGGGGGGGCTAACTATGGCTACACCTTC

V: TRBV30
J: TRBJ1-1
D: TRBD1
size: NA
CDR3: CAWGDSKAFF
DNA: TGTGCCTGGGGGGACAGTAAAGCTTTCTTT

V: TRBV15
J: TRBJ1-2
D: NA
size: NA
CDR3: CATSRDPQGSSGYTF
DNA: TGTGCCACCAGCAGAGATCCTCAGGGGTCCTCAGGCTACACCTTC

V: TRBV19
J: TRBJ2-2
D: NA
size: few
CDR3: CASTRQSNTGELFF
DNA: TGTGCCAGTACCCGACAGTCGAACACCGGGGAGCTGTTTTTT

V: TRBV27
J: TRBJ2-7
D: TRBD2
size: once
CDR3: CASRGTRNKQYF
DNA: TGTGCCAGCAGAGGGACTAGGAATAAGCAGTACTTC

V: TRBV29-1
J: TRBJ2-5
D: TRBD1
size: NA
CDR3: CSASGGFQETQYF
DNA: TGCAGCGCTTCAGGGGGCTTCCAAGAGACCCAGTACTTC

V: TRBV30
J: TRBJ1-1
D: NA
size: NA
CDR3: CAWSVRFGMNTEAFF
DNA: TGTGCCTGGAGTGTACGGTTCGGCATGAACACTGAAGCTTTCTTT

V: TRBV11-2
J: TRBJ1-3
D: NA
size: NA
CDR3: CASSLEGISGNTIYF
DNA: TGTGCCAGCAGCTTAGAGGGGATCTCTGGAAACACCATATATTTT

V: TRBV6-5
J: TRBJ1-5
D: NA
size: NA
CDR3: CASSYSISSQPQHF
DNA: TGTGCCAGCAGTTACTCGATCTCGAGTCAGCCCCAGCATTTT

V: TRBV29-1
J: TRBJ2-7
D: NA
size: NA
CDR3: CSVGTLYEQYF
DNA: TGCAGCGTTGGCACTCTCTACGAGCAGTACTTC

V: TRBV14
J: TRBJ1-2
D: NA
size: NA
CDR3: CASSPGPGASYTF
DNA: TGTGCCAGCAGCCCGGGGCCGGGGGCTAGCTACACCTTC

V: TRBV30
J: TRBJ2-1
D: TRBD1
size: once
CDR3: CAWTGYSYNEQFF
DNA: TGTGCTTGGACAGGCTACTCCTACAATGAGCAGTTCTTC

V: TRBV10-2
J: TRBJ2-6
D: NA
size: NA
CDR3: CASTEGEDVLTF
DNA: TGCGCCAGCACTGAAGGAGAGGACGTCCTGACTTTC

V: TRBV11-2
J: TRBJ1-1
D: NA
size: few
CDR3: CASSSPQGFSEAFF
DNA: TGTGCCAGCAGCTCCCCTCAGGGATTTTCTGAAGCTTTCTTT

V: TRBV29-1
J: TRBJ2-1
D: NA
size: NA
CDR3: CSVDSLGSYNEQFF
DNA: TGCAGCGTTGACTCCCTAGGGTCCTACAATGAGCAGTTCTTC